The clone carrying this TCR beta chain has a count of ten or more. What it recognizes is unknown. Germline CDR1 and CDR2: MNHEY and SVGAGI. The V and J ends lost 2 bases and 6 bases respectively, with 17 bases between them. CDR3 length equals 16 residues. Study conclusions and caveats: Larger-cohort validation covered only one TCR beta V-J rearrangement. Tumor Tregs overlapped most with tumor, then blood, naive CD4+ cells.

TCRdb ran MiXCR on the 5' RACE reads and lists one entry per CDR3 protein. Of some 64,000 distinct CDR3 sequences listed, about 22% are singletons. The sequencing input was memory CD4+ T cells sorted from a lymph node. Subset in this sample: memory CD4+ T cells, CD4+CD45RO+CD25-. The V call is TRBV6-5, the J call TRBJ2-1; D possibly matches TRBD1 or TRBD2 (5 bases each). The receptor's source is a female donor with breast cancer. CDR3 DNA sequence: TGTGCCAGCAGTTACCGTCCGAGGGACGGCTTCAATGAGCAGTTCTTC. The encoded protein is CASSYRPRDGFNEQFF.